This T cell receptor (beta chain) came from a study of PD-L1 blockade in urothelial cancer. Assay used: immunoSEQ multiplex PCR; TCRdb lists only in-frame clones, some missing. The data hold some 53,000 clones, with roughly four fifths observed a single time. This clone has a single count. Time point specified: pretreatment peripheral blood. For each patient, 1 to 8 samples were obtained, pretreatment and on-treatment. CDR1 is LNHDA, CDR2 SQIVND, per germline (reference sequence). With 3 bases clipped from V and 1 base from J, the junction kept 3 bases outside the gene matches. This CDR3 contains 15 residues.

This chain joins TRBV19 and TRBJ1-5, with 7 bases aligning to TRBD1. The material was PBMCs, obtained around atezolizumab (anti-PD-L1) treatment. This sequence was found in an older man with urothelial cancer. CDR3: CASSMGDRSNQPQHF. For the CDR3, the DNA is TGTGCCAGTAGTATGGGGGACAGAAGCAATCAGCCCCAGCATTTT.